The 23 T cell receptor beta chains listed next were all sequenced from one sample in a study of blood T cells in healthy people across ages. Through a sample-barcoded 5' primer and a J-beta primer mix, a second PCR was run for 7 to 11 cycles. One entry per CDR3 protein results from TCRdb running MiXCR on the 5' RACE reads. The data hold 1.5 million to 2 million distinct CDR3 sequences, with around half observed a single time. The source material was blood. These receptors came from a middle-aged woman in good health.

This clonotype has a single count. The genes are TRBV9 and TRBJ2-3; D unresolved. The CDR3 extends over 14 amino acids. Germline CDR1 and CDR2: SGDLS and YYNGEE. V lost 2 bases and J 4 bases, leaving 11 bases between the germline ends. Here the CDR3 DNA reads TGTGCCAGCAGCGTTGGCGATGGTGCAGATACGCAGTATTTT. Protein sequence: CASSVGDGADTQYF.

The chain is built from TRBV9 and TRBJ1-2, with TRBD1 as a possible D gene (5 bases). CDR1 and CDR2 from the germline V gene are SGDLS and YYNGEE. With 5 bases removed from V and 4 bases from J, the gap between germline ends came to 15 bases. This CDR3 region has 14 residues. The CDR3: CASRKGGGVYGYTF. The CDR3 nucleotides read TGTGCCAGCAGGAAGGGCGGGGGAGTCTATGGCTACACCTTC.

This clonotype was seen more than once but under ten times. The CDR3 protein is CATSDPTQGRGLEYEQFF. The CDR3 coding sequence is TGTGCCACCAGTGACCCAACACAAGGACGTGGCTTGGAGTATGAGCAGTTCTTC. This chain joins TRBV24-1 and TRBJ2-1; D is uncertain. The CDR3 extends over 18 amino acids. Looked up from germline, CDR1 is KGHDR and CDR2 is SFDVKD. Deletions cut 4 bases from V and 8 bases from J, with 26 bases between.

The V and J genes are TRBV20-1 and TRBJ1-2; tentatively, D is TRBD1 (6 bases). The CDR3 consists of 15 residues. Germline-derived CDR1 and CDR2 are DFQATT and SNEGSKA (reference sequence). Trimming took 6 bases from V and 0 from J, leaving 17 bases between them. CDR3 in DNA: TGCAGTGCCGAACGGACAGCCCTTCCTAACTATGGCTACACCTTC. This sequence encodes CSAERTALPNYGYTF.

The rearrangement joins TRBV19 to TRBJ1-1, with no clear D. This CDR3 has 13 amino acids. In germline, CDR1 is LNHDA, CDR2 SQIVND (reference sequence). Trimming removed 3 bases from V and 3 bases from J, with 8 bases in between. CDR3: CASSIAGDTEAFF. The CDR3, as DNA: TGTGCCAGTAGTATCGCCGGGGACACTGAAGCTTTCTTT.

This chain joins TRBV20-1 and TRBJ1-2; 7 bases agree with TRBD1. Looked up from germline, CDR1 is DFQATT and CDR2 is SNEGSKA (reference sequence). The CDR3 is 14 residues long. The V and J ends lost 8 bases and 7 bases, in that order; junction bases with no gene match: 16. For the CDR3, the DNA is TGCAGTCTTGGGACATTGACCCACAGGGGTGGCTACACCTTC. This translates into CSLGTLTHRGGYTF.

Only a few counts were recorded for this clonotype. The CDR3: CASLAGGTDTQYF. The CDR3 DNA follows: TGTGCCAGCTTAGCGGGGGGCACAGATACGCAGTATTTT. This rearrangement joins TRBV6-5 to TRBJ2-3, with 9 bases matching TRBD2. The germline gives CDR1 MNHEY, CDR2 SVGAGI. V lost 8 bases to trimming and J lost 1 base; unmatched junction nucleotides: 1. This CDR3 comprises 13 residues.

The chain carries TRBV28 and TRBJ2-7; TRBD1 aligns across 11 bases. This CDR3 is built from 16 residues. Germline V gives CDR1 MDHEN, CDR2 SYDVKM. V lost 4 bases to trimming and J lost 3 bases; unmatched junction nucleotides: 8. Here the CDR3 reads CASSYDAGTGGYEQYF. The CDR3 DNA follows: TGTGCCAGCAGTTATGATGCCGGGACAGGGGGCTACGAGCAGTACTTC.

The rearrangement uses TRBV20-1 and TRBJ2-3, with TRBD2 matching over 8 bases. With 6 bases clipped from V and 12 bases from J, the junction kept 8 bases outside the gene matches. The CDR3 contains 11 residues. CDR1 is DFQATT and CDR2 is SNEGSKA in the germline V gene (reference sequence). CDR3 amino acids: CSAAGGDYQYF. DNA of the CDR3: TGCAGTGCCGCCGGGGGGGACTACCAGTATTTT.

This clonotype was seen a few times. This chain links TRBV20-1 with TRBJ2-3; 9 bases fit TRBD2. Germline-derived CDR1 and CDR2 are DFQATT and SNEGSKA (reference sequence). Losses at the gene ends were 0 bases for V and 5 bases for J; bases not matched to a gene: 6. This CDR3 contains 15 residues. CDR3: CSARDAGGLVDTQYF. CDR3 DNA sequence: TGCAGTGCTAGAGATGCGGGGGGGCTGGTAGATACGCAGTATTTT.

The CDR3 spells CASSVGGTSGGANTQYF. DNA of the CDR3: TGTGCCAGCAGCGTAGGGGGGACTAGCGGGGGGGCAAATACGCAGTATTTT. This rearrangement joins TRBV9 to TRBJ2-3, with 16 bases identical to TRBD2. The ends lost 0 bases at V and 7 bases at J; junction bases unmatched: 5. CDR3 length: 17 residues. Germline CDR1 and CDR2: SGDLS and YYNGEE.

The chain joins TRBV15 to TRBJ1-5, with TRBD1 matching 7 bases. Germline V CDR1 and CDR2: LNHNV, YYDKDF (reference sequence). With V trimmed by 3 bases and J by 0 bases, 5 bases remained unmatched. The CDR3 length is 16 residues. CDR3 in amino acids: CATSSHRGDSNQPQHF. The CDR3 DNA reads as TGTGCCACCAGCAGTCACAGGGGTGATAGCAATCAGCCCCAGCATTTT.

The chain links TRBV7-2 to TRBJ2-1, with TRBD2 matching 9 bases. V shed 5 bases, J shed 9 bases, and the junction held 20 bases outside the gene matches. The CDR3 runs 18 residues. Germline assignment: CDR1 SGHTA and CDR2 FQGNSA. The CDR3 nucleotides are TGTGCCAGCAGCCGTCTCCCCCCCGGGACTAGCCCCCCCCCTGAGCAGTTCTTC. Translated: CASSRLPPGTSPPPEQFF.

This chain connects TRBV4-1 to TRBJ2-6; D is possibly TRBD1 (5 bases). The germline V gene has CDR1 MGHRA and CDR2 YSYEKL. The CDR3 sequence is 19 residues long. V was trimmed by 4 bases and J by 0 bases, leaving 19 bases between them. CDR3 sequence reads: CASSRPGRGIISGANVLTF. The CDR3 DNA reads TGCGCCAGCAGCCGCCCTGGTAGGGGAATCATCTCTGGGGCCAACGTCCTGACTTTC.

This clonotype occurred a few times. The chain has TRBV18 and TRBJ1-6; no definite D call. CDR1 is KGHSH, CDR2 LQKENI, per germline. V shed 5 bases and J shed 5 bases, with 10 bases lying between them. The CDR3 extends over 14 amino acids. The chain's CDR3 is CASSSDGDNSPLHF. As DNA, the CDR3 is TGTGCCAGCTCATCGGACGGAGATAATTCACCCCTCCACTTT. Variable domain in full (rest from reference TRBV18 and TRBJ1-6): NAGVMQNPRHLVRRRGQEARLRCSPMKGHSHVYWYRQLPEEGLKFMVYLQKENIIDESGMPKERFSAEFPKEGPSILRIQQVVRGDSAAYFCASSSDGDNSPLHFGNGTRLTVT.

V is TRBV25-1 and J is TRBJ1-1; no clear D gene. The CDR3 runs to 14 residues. CDR1 and CDR2 from the germline V gene are MGHDK and SYGVNS. V was trimmed by 5 bases and J by 1 base, leaving 11 bases between them. In nucleotides, the CDR3 is TGTGCCAGCAGTTCGAGAGTGCCGAACACTGAAGCTTTCTTT. It yields the protein CASSSRVPNTEAFF.

The CDR3 DNA reads TGCAGTGTTCTAGGACAGTACAATGAGCAGTTCTTC. Amino acid sequence: CSVLGQYNEQFF. This rearrangement joins TRBV20-1 to TRBJ2-1; a weak D match, TRBD1 (6 bases). CDR3 length: 12 residues. Trimming cost V 7 bases and J 4 bases, with 11 bases left between them. Per the germline V gene, CDR1 is DFQATT and CDR2 is SNEGSKA (reference sequence).

This clonotype was observed a handful of times. The rearrangement uses TRBV6-2 or TRBV6-3 and TRBJ2-5; possibly TRBD2 for D (6 bases). From germline, CDR1 is MNHEY and CDR2 SVGEGT. Trimming cost V 7 bases and J 6 bases, with 18 bases left between them. This CDR3 comprises 14 residues. The CDR3 region is CASTLGLARKTQYF. In DNA form, the CDR3 reads TGTGCCAGCACTTTGGGACTGGCTAGGAAGACCCAGTACTTC.

This clonotype was detected ten times or more. The chain recombines TRBV7-3 with TRBJ1-1; D remains unclear. The V and J ends lost 2 bases and 0 bases respectively, with 4 bases between them. Germline V CDR1 and CDR2: SGHTA, FQGTGA. CDR3 length equals 13 residues. The CDR3 loop is CASSLSVNTEAFF. CDR3 nucleotide sequence: TGTGCCAGCAGCTTATCTGTGAACACTGAAGCTTTCTTT.

The chain links TRBV15 to TRBJ2-2; maybe TRBD1 (5 bases). The CDR3 extends over 14 amino acids. CDR1 LNHNV and CDR2 YYDKDF come from the germline V gene (reference sequence). Trimming stripped 6 bases from V and 2 bases from J, with 10 bases between. CDR3 loop: CATSLDRNTGELFF. CDR3 bases: TGTGCCACCAGTTTAGACAGAAACACCGGGGAGCTGTTTTTT.

The chain employs TRBV11-2 and TRBJ2-1, with D possibly being TRBD2 (6 bases). CDR1 is SGHAT and CDR2 is FQNNGV in the germline V gene. V lost 1 base and J 6 bases, leaving 19 bases between the germline ends. There are 17 residues in the CDR3. CDR3: CASSLGAPISRGNEQFF. CDR3 DNA: TGTGCCAGCAGCTTAGGCGCCCCTATATCGCGGGGCAATGAGCAGTTCTTC.

Details on this clonotype: At one of its ends the junction is not consistent with the germline gene, which may arise from a read error. This chain links TRBV25-1 with TRBJ2-5; D call uncertain. Looked up from germline, CDR1 is MGHDK and CDR2 is SYGVNS. The CDR3 contains 16 residues. CDR3 bases: TGTACCAGCAGTGAATATAAGCCGTCTGTGGGGGAGACCCAGTACTTC. Translating gives CTSSEYKPSVGETQYF.

Written as DNA, the CDR3 is TGCGCCAGCAGCTTGGGTTCAGGCCCGAGGGAGACCCAGTACTTC. This encodes CASSLGSGPRETQYF. This chain links TRBV5-1 with TRBJ2-5; D is uncertain. With 0 bases removed from V and 5 bases from J, the gap between germline ends came to 14 bases. Germline V gene data show CDR1 as SGHRS and CDR2 as YFSETQ. This CDR3 is built from 15 residues.